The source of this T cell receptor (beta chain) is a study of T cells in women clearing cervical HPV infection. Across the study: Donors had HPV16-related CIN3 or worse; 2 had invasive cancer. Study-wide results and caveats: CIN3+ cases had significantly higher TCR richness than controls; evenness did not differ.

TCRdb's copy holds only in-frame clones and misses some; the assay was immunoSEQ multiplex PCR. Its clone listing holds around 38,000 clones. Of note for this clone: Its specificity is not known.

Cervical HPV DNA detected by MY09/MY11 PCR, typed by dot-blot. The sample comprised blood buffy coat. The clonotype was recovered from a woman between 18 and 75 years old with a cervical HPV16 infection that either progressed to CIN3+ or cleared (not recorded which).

The part of the CDR3 DNA that was read is TGTGCCAGCACTGATGGACAGGGGGCTAGGACCGGGGAG. Protein: CASTDGQGARTGE. The complete CDR3 protein is CASTDGQGARTGELFF. The J gene is TRBJ2-2, the V gene TRBV6-1, with 11 bases lining up with TRBD1. The sequenced fragment ends 3 residues before the CDR3 boundary, so the rest is inferred from the germline J gene. Germline V gives CDR1 MNHNS, CDR2 SASEGT. After removal of 7 bases from V and 5 bases from J, the junction contained 9 bases not matched to a gene. The CDR3 extends over 16 amino acids.